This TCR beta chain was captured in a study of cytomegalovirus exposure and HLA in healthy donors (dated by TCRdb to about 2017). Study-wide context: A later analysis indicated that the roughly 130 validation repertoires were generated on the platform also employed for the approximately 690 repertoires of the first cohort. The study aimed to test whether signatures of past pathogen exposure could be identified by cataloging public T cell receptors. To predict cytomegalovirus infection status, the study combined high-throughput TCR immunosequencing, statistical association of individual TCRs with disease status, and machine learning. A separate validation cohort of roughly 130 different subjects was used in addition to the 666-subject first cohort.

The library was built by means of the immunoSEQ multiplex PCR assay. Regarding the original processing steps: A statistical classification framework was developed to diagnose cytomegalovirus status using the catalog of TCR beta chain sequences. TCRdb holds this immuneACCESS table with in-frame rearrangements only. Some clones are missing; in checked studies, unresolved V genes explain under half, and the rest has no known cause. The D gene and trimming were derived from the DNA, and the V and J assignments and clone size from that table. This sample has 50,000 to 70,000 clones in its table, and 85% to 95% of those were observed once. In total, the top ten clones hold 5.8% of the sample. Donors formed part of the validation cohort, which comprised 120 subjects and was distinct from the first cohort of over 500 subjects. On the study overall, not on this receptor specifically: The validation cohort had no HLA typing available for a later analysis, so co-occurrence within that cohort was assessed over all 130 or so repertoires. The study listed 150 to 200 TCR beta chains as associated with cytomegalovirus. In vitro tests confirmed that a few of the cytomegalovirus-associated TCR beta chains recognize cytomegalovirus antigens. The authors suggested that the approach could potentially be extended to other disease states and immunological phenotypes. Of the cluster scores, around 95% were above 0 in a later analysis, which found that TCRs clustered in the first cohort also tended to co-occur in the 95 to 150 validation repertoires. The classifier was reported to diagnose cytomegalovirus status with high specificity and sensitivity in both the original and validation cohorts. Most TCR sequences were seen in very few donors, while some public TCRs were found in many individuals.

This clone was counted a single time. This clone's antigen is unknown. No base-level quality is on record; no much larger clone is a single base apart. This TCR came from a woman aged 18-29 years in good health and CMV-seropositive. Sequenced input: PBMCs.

The CDR3 reads as follows: CASSPKGQGLRTDTQYF. The bases read TGTGCCAGTAGTCCAAAAGGACAGGGTCTTCGCACAGATACGCAGTATTTT. The rearranged segments are TRBV19 and TRBJ2-3, with 8 middle bases fitting TRBD1. From the germline V gene (reference sequence), CDR1 is LNHDA and CDR2 is SQIVND. Trimming takes 5 bases off V and 1 base off J; junction bases not matched to a gene: 11. Including the terminal cysteine and phenylalanine, the CDR3 comprises 17 residues. Kept here is only the CDR3 DNA, which spans 51 bases and is read in frame from base 1. Here the CDR3 is joined to the reference TRBV19 and TRBJ2-3 genes, and the full variable domain is: DGGITQSPKYLFRKEGQNVTLSCEQNLNHDAMYWYRQDPGQGLRLIYYSQIVNDFQKGDIAEGYSVSREKKESFPLTVTSAQKNPTAFYLCASSPKGQGLRTDTQYFGPGTRLTVL.